These T cell receptor beta chains were read from a single sample in a study of regulatory T cells in long-lasting Graves disease. One entry per CDR3 protein results from TCRdb running MiXCR on the multiplex PCR reads. The sample has about 520,000 distinct CDR3 sequences, around 11% seen once; the top ten hold over 7%. The same sample was also studied in work on T cells in Graves' hyperthyroidism and ophthalmopathy.

This specimen consisted of peripheral blood mononuclear cells (PBMCs), obtained at new diagnosis, from a patient treated with antithyroid drugs. The receptors stem from a woman between 25 and 40 years old with Graves disease. The conserved cysteine and the conserved F or W are not part of the CDR3 here. Fields, in order: clone size, V gene, J gene, D gene, CDR3 protein. A D gene is named only where the DNA matches it firmly. Expanded clones are given a class, and other clones once, few, many or no size at all.

many	TRBV27	TRBJ2-1	.	ASSGGLSSYNEQF
many	TRBV20-1	TRBJ2-1	.	SARATRGHYNEQF
many	TRBV28	TRBJ2-7	TRBD2	ASSVAGGAYEQY
few	TRBV29-1	TRBJ2-5	TRBD1	SVEGNIWDSQETQY
many	TRBV28	TRBJ2-5	.	ASSSEPYQETQY
many	TRBV10-3	TRBJ2-5	.	AISAIGETQY
.	TRBV7-3	TRBJ1-5	.	ASSLIQGQPQH
.	TRBV28	TRBJ2-1	TRBD2	ASRRPGLDEQF
many	TRBV6-1	TRBJ2-7	.	ASSEFLERRLVSYEQY
many	TRBV6-5	TRBJ1-4	.	ASSYSRARLNEKLF
few	TRBV15	TRBJ1-1	.	ATSRVPRGRYEAF
many	TRBV2	TRBJ2-5	TRBD1	ASSRDRHRQETQY
many	TRBV10-3	TRBJ2-7	TRBD2	AISGASGSYEQY
.	TRBV28	TRBJ2-2	.	ASILGGGTGELF
many	TRBV7-9	TRBJ2-7	.	ASSWPPAGLSYEQY
many	TRBV27	TRBJ1-1	.	ASSSQLDGNTEAF
many	TRBV10-2	TRBJ1-1	.	ASARGEGNTEAF
.	TRBV7-8	TRBJ2-7	.	ASSSRLGFDEQY
many	TRBV13	TRBJ2-5	TRBD1	ASSFRQGGQQETQY
many	TRBV5-1	TRBJ1-1	.	ASSRGLLDTEAF
many	TRBV5-1	TRBJ2-2	TRBD1	ASSPNPGTGAAGELF
few	TRBV30	TRBJ2-2	.	AWSTWNTGELF
many	TRBV20-1	TRBJ2-3	TRBD2	SARDTSGRRDTQY
many	TRBV28	TRBJ2-6	.	ASSSTGPGANVLT
few	TRBV7-9	TRBJ2-3	TRBD2	ASEVAGGHDTQY
many	TRBV18	TRBJ1-1	.	ASSQFERGIGDTEAF
.	TRBV4-1	TRBJ2-7	.	ASSQDGQGYSGVYEQY
many	TRBV6-2/TRBV6-3	TRBJ2-5	TRBD2	ASSSRIGTSGRAGGETQY
many	TRBV12-3/TRBV12-4	TRBJ2-1	.	ASSFSWARNEQF
many	TRBV5-6	TRBJ2-7	.	ASSSLGRGVSYEQY
many	TRBV6-2/TRBV6-3	TRBJ2-7	.	ASSYSMGEQY
many	TRBV7-9	TRBJ2-1	.	ASSARAGPREQF
many	TRBV2	TRBJ2-1	.	ASQVGSNEQF
.	TRBV14	TRBJ2-5	.	ASSQDPGVKTQY
few	TRBV19	TRBJ2-4	.	ASSDRQAKNIQY
.	TRBV5-4	TRBJ2-3	TRBD1	ASSAGQGPPTDTQY
.	TRBV9	TRBJ1-1	.	ASSVGKTVNTEAF
.	TRBV18	TRBJ2-2	.	ASSPPGRNKLTGELF
many	TRBV7-8	TRBJ2-3	.	ASSLLQPASTDTQY
many	TRBV2	TRBJ2-5	TRBD1	ASRMGDRIQETQY
many	TRBV11-3	TRBJ2-7	.	ASSLWGEQY
.	TRBV2	TRBJ1-2	TRBD1	ASRTGGAGRDGYT
many	TRBV27	TRBJ2-1	TRBD2	ASFPLAGGPRYEQF
few	TRBV25-1	TRBJ1-2	TRBD1	ASSASTGWNGYT
many	TRBV5-1	TRBJ2-3	.	ASSLVGGVSTDTQY
few	TRBV19	TRBJ2-2	.	ASSIRGVGTGELF
.	TRBV14	TRBJ2-3	TRBD2	ASSQEGLAGTDTQY
many	TRBV12-3/TRBV12-4	TRBJ2-5	TRBD1	ASSFHQPGQGAGETQY
.	TRBV13	TRBJ2-7	.	ASSLGGTAFRGDGRLWY
many	TRBV29-1	TRBJ2-7	TRBD2	SVEDDSGVSSYEQY
many	TRBV10-3	TRBJ2-7	.	AIRRDLSYEQY
many	TRBV30	TRBJ1-1	.	AWSLRNTEAF
few	TRBV27	TRBJ2-1	.	ASSSLSGGLGNEQF